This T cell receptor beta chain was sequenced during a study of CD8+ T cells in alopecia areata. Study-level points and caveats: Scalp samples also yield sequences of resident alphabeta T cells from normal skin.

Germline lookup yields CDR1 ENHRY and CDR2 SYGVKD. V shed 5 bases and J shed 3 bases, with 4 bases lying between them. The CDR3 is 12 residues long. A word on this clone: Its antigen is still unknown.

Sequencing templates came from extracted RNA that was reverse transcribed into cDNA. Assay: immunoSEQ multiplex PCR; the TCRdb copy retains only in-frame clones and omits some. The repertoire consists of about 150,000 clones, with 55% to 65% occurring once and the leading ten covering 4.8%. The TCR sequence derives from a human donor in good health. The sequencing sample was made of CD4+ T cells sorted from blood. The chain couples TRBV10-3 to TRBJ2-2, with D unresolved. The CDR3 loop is CAISPYTGELFF. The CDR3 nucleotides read TGTGCCATCAGTCCATACACCGGGGAGCTGTTTTTT.